The 29 T cell receptor beta chains presented below share a single source sample, sequenced in a study of CXCR3-negative and CXCR3-positive naive CD8 T cells. General study points: Naive CXCR3-positive cells had TRB CDR3s more hydrophobic than those of CXCR3-negative naive cells.

Their cognate antigens are unknown. In preparing the TRB cDNA libraries, 5' RACE with UMI labels was used. TCRdb re-called the 5' RACE reads; one entry per CDR3 protein, DNA not given. The sample includes about 89,000 distinct CDR3 sequences. The sequenced material came from naive CXCR3+ CD8+ T cells from blood. Subset denoted: CD45RO-CCR7+CD27+CD95- naive CD8+ T cells expressing CXCR3 (TNR3+). All receptors come from a human donor in good health. Some clones in this sample may be carry-over from other donors' samples.

The genes are TRBV11-3 and TRBJ2-2; TCRdb selects TRBD1, and the lack of DNA leaves this call unchecked. Germline V gene lookup returns CDR1 SGHNT and CDR2 YENEEA. The CDR3 is made up of 13 amino acids. The CDR3 loop is CASSFGTFGELFF.

The chain recombines TRBV15 with TRBJ1-5; TCRdb proposes TRBD1, but this gene call is untestable without DNA. This CDR3 has 20 residues. Germline V gene sequence: CDR1 LNHNV, CDR2 YYDKDF (reference sequence). CDR3 sequence: CATSPYRDRVQLNSNQPQHF.

V usage is TRBV6-2 or TRBV6-3 and J usage is TRBJ2-3; the TCRdb call, TRBD1, lacks DNA for checking. The germline V gene has CDR1 MNHEY and CDR2 SVGEGT. This CDR3 spans 16 amino acids. CDR3 amino acids: CASSYPWGGYTDTQYF.

The chain carries TRBV7-6 and TRBJ2-2; the D call of TRBD2 rests on TCRdb alone, since no DNA is present to check it. The length of the CDR3 is 19 residues. The germline gives CDR1 SGHVS, CDR2 FNYEAQ. The CDR3 here is CASSLPGTSGGAVAGELFF.

The V gene is TRBV7-3, the J gene TRBJ1-1; TCRdb indicates TRBD1, and absent DNA this call remains unverified. The CDR3 consists of 15 residues. The V gene's germline CDR1 is SGHTA and CDR2 FQGTGA. The CDR3 sequence is CASSLTGQGNTEAFF. The variable domain in full, with the rest retrieved from reference TRBV7-3 and TRBJ1-1, is GAGVSQTPSNKVTEKGKYVELRCDPISGHTALYWYRQSLGQGPEFLIYFQGTGAADDSGLPNDRFFAVRPEGSVSTLKIQRTERGDSAVYLCASSLTGQGNTEAFFGQGTRLTVV.

This chain uses TRBV7-9 with TRBJ2-5; TCRdb picks TRBD1, but there is no DNA to check that call. The germline CDR1 and CDR2 sequences are SEHNR and FQNEAQ (reference sequence). The CDR3 is made up of 16 amino acids. The CDR3 protein is CASRSAGPPTQETQYF.

This chain connects TRBV7-2 to TRBJ2-7; the D gene TCRdb calls, TRBD2, cannot be checked with no DNA. CDR1 SGHTA and CDR2 FQGNSA come from the germline V gene. This CDR3 has 14 amino acids. CDR3 amino acids: CASSHLAGFYEQYF.

The chain has TRBV19 and TRBJ1-1. Germline CDR1 LNHDA, CDR2 SQIVND (reference sequence). This CDR3 region has 14 residues. The CDR3 protein is CASSIHSMNTEAFF.

The gene calls are TRBV2 and TRBJ2-5; TCRdb selects TRBD1, and the lack of DNA leaves this call unchecked. Germline CDR1 SNHLY, CDR2 FYNNEI. The CDR3 consists of 15 residues. The CDR3 reads CASSVGLTGLETQYF.

V is TRBV29-1 and J is TRBJ2-3; no DNA is available, so the TRBD2 call from TCRdb remains unchecked. CDR1 SQVTM and CDR2 ANQGSEA come from the germline V gene. This CDR3 is built from 12 residues. CDR3 sequence reads: CSVEAGLDTQYF.

This sequence joins TRBV19 and TRBJ1-4; with no DNA, the TCRdb D assignment of TRBD1 cannot be verified. The CDR3 covers 14 residues. Germline V gene sequence: CDR1 LNHDA, CDR2 SQIVND (reference sequence). CDR3: CASSGDRGGEKLFF.

This sequence joins TRBV12-3 or TRBV12-4 and TRBJ2-1; TCRdb outputs TRBD2, but without DNA this stays unchecked. CDR3 length equals 16 residues. This chain's CDR3 is CASSFWGGGAVDEQFF.

V and J are TRBV12-3 or TRBV12-4 and TRBJ2-3. CDR3 size: 12 residues. The CDR3 region is CASRGNTDTQYF.

The chain couples TRBV9 to TRBJ2-7; TCRdb names TRBD2, which stays unverified in the absence of DNA. Germline CDR1 and CDR2: SGDLS and YYNGEE. This CDR3 spans 15 amino acids. CDR3 residues: CASSGWASESYEQYF.

J is TRBJ2-7 and V is TRBV7-2; TCRdb calls TRBD2, which cannot be checked without DNA. CDR3 length equals 14 residues. Germline loops: CDR1 SGHTA, CDR2 FQGNSA. Here the CDR3 reads CASSWSGEGYEQYF.

The V gene is TRBV7-9, the J gene TRBJ2-7; checking the TCRdb D call of TRBD1 is not possible without DNA. From germline, CDR1 is SEHNR and CDR2 FQNEAQ (reference sequence). The length of the CDR3 is 15 residues. This CDR3 reads CASSPPPGGVYEQYF.

The chain recombines TRBV29-1 with TRBJ2-1. The CDR3 length is 13 residues. Germline CDR1 SQVTM, CDR2 ANQGSEA. This chain's CDR3 is CSVEDQAEDEQFF.

The CDR3 sequence: CASKGFTMDYEQYF. The rearrangement links TRBV12-3 or TRBV12-4 to TRBJ2-7; TCRdb lists TRBD1, though no DNA is available to test this call. CDR3 length: 14 amino acids.

The V call is TRBV15, the J call TRBJ2-1; with no DNA, the TCRdb D assignment of TRBD2 cannot be verified. Germline values: CDR1 LNHNV, CDR2 YYDKDF (reference sequence). The CDR3 spans 17 residues. The CDR3 loop reads CATSQGLAEPSYNEQFF.

The chain carries TRBV9 and TRBJ2-7; lacking DNA, the TRBD1 call made by TCRdb goes unchecked. The CDR3 contains 14 residues. The V gene's germline CDR1 is SGDLS and CDR2 YYNGEE. CDR3 sequence: CAGSATGMRNEQYF. Full variable domain (missing parts from reference TRBV9 and TRBJ2-7): DSGVTQTPKHLITATGQRVTLRCSPRSGDLSVYWYQQSLDQGLQFLIQYYNGEERAKGNILERFSAQQFPDLHSELNLSSLELGDSALYFCAGSATGMRNEQYFGPGTRLTVT.

The V and J genes are TRBV4-1 and TRBJ2-7; TCRdb proposes TRBD2, but this gene call is untestable without DNA. Germline loops: CDR1 MGHRA, CDR2 YSYEKL. The CDR3 runs to 15 residues. The CDR3 is CASSQELAGVYEQYF.

The rearrangement links TRBV29-1 to TRBJ2-1; TCRdb's D call of TRBD2 is untestable without DNA. This CDR3 is built from 14 residues. The germline gives CDR1 SQVTM, CDR2 ANQGSEA. This chain's CDR3 is CSVFVGLAANEQFF.

This rearrangement joins TRBV3-1 to TRBJ2-3; TCRdb outputs TRBD1, but without DNA this stays unchecked. The CDR3 consists of 17 residues. Germline assignment: CDR1 LGHDT and CDR2 YNNKEL (reference sequence). The CDR3 is CASSRLGGQGLTDTQYF.

The chain combines TRBV6-2 or TRBV6-3 with TRBJ1-1; TCRdb calls TRBD1, which cannot be checked without DNA. Germline assignment: CDR1 MNHEY and CDR2 SVGEGT. The CDR3 spans 16 residues. CDR3 protein: CASSYLRGNPNTEAFF.

V gene TRBV6-4 combines with J gene TRBJ2-7; checking the TCRdb D call of TRBD2 is not possible without DNA. The CDR3 is 15 residues long. In germline, CDR1 is MRHNA, CDR2 SNTAGT. The CDR3 reads CASSVAGRGGYEQYF.

This sequence joins TRBV25-1 and TRBJ1-2. The germline CDR1 and CDR2 sequences are MGHDK and SYGVNS. This CDR3 region has 15 residues. CDR3 loop: CASSEYVEGRYGYTF.

The J gene is TRBJ2-1, the V gene TRBV6-2 or TRBV6-3; without DNA, the TCRdb call of TRBD1 cannot be checked. CDR1 MNHEY and CDR2 SVGEGT come from the germline V gene. The CDR3 extends over 15 amino acids. The CDR3 here is CASSYSFSRDNEQFF.

The CDR3 region is CSVGDGALKEQYF. V is TRBV29-1 and J is TRBJ2-7; TCRdb names TRBD2, which stays unverified in the absence of DNA. The CDR3 contains 13 residues. Germline V gives CDR1 SQVTM, CDR2 ANQGSEA.

The chain is built from TRBV5-5 and TRBJ2-7. CDR1 and CDR2 from the germline V gene are SGHKS and YYEKEE (reference sequence). The CDR3 spans 15 residues. CDR3 region: CASSNTHSVSYEQYF. The entire variable domain, with the rest obtained from reference TRBV5-5 and TRBJ2-7, is as follows: DAGVTQSPTHLIKTRGQQVTLRCSPISGHKSVSWYQQVLGQGPQFIFQYYEKEERGRGNFPDRFSARQFPNYSSELNVNALLLGDSALYLCASSNTHSVSYEQYFGPGTRLTVT.